A selection of T cell receptor beta chains follows, all from one sample in a study of blood T cell repertoires in COVID-19. Method: immunoSEQ multiplex PCR; TCRdb's copy keeps in-frame clones and lacks some. Among about 170,000 clones listed, about 91% were seen once. The specimen sequenced was PBMCs or T cells enriched from blood (not recorded which). Receptors were obtained from a woman aged 18-29 years who had recovered from COVID-19. Each CDR3 is given with its conserved first and last residue. D genes are given only for firm matches. Size values are once, few and many counts, or a class for expanded clones, and some rows have none.

j_gene | d_gene | v_gene | abundance | CDR3aa | CDR3nt
TRBJ1-1 | . | TRBV3-1/TRBV3-2 | . | CASRGPQNTEAFF | TGTGCCAGCAGGGGGCCGCAGAACACTGAAGCTTTCTTT
TRBJ2-5 | TRBD1 | TRBV4-1 | . | CATLTNRTGQETQYF | TGCGCCACCCTAACTAACCGGACAGGTCAAGAGACCCAGTACTTC
TRBJ1-2 | . | TRBV19 | . | CASSLRDINGYTF | TGTGCCAGTAGTCTCCGGGACATCAATGGCTACACCTTC
TRBJ1-2 | TRBD1 | TRBV5-1 | . | CASSPTGNYGYTF | TGCGCCAGCAGCCCGACAGGGAACTATGGCTACACCTTC
TRBJ1-1 | . | TRBV6-5 | . | CAGGVTEAFF | TGTGCCGGAGGGGTTACTGAAGCTTTCTTT
TRBJ1-2 | TRBD1 | TRBV27 | few | CASSPRQGYGYTF | TGTGCCAGCAGTCCACGACAGGGATATGGCTACACCTTC
TRBJ2-7 | . | TRBV5-1 | . | CASSITGKGMGEQYF | TGCGCCAGCAGCATCACAGGGAAGGGTATGGGGGAGCAGTACTTC
TRBJ1-3 | . | TRBV6-1 | . | CASSEWASSGNTIYF | TGTGCCAGCAGTGAATGGGCCAGCTCTGGAAACACCATATATTTT
TRBJ2-1 | TRBD2 | TRBV27 | . | CASSTGTSTYNEQFF | TGTGCCAGCAGCACCGGGACTAGCACCTACAATGAGCAGTTCTTC
TRBJ2-1 | TRBD1 | TRBV30 | . | CAWSVGQANEQFF | TGTGCCTGGAGTGTAGGACAGGCCAATGAGCAGTTCTTC
TRBJ2-1 | . | TRBV7-8 | . | CASSFQGNHEQFF | TGTGCCAGCAGCTTTCAGGGGAACCATGAGCAGTTCTTC
TRBJ2-7 | TRBD1 | TRBV30 | . | CAWRQGAYEQYF | TGTGCCTGGAGACAGGGGGCCTACGAGCAGTACTTC
TRBJ2-3 | TRBD1 | TRBV20-1 | . | CSASPQGVGDTQYF | TGCAGTGCCAGTCCCCAGGGGGTTGGTGATACGCAGTATTTT
TRBJ2-2 | TRBD1 | TRBV13 | . | CASILFRQGPGELFF | TGTGCCAGCATCCTTTTCCGACAGGGTCCCGGGGAGCTGTTTTTT
TRBJ1-5 | . | TRBV30 | once | CAWREGQPSNQPQHF | TGTGCCTGGAGGGAAGGACAGCCCAGCAATCAGCCCCAGCATTTT
TRBJ2-5 | TRBD2 | TRBV6-5 | . | CASTSSLAGVETQYF | TGTGCCAGCACATCCTCTCTAGCGGGAGTAGAGACCCAGTACTTC
TRBJ2-1 | TRBD2 | TRBV28 | . | CASTEGLASYNEQFF | TGTGCCAGCACCGAGGGACTAGCGTCCTACAATGAGCAGTTCTTC
TRBJ2-3 | TRBD2 | TRBV5-1 | . | CASSLGLAGGLLTDTQYF | TGCGCCAGCAGCTTAGGACTAGCGGGAGGCCTCCTAACAGATACGCAGTATTTT
TRBJ1-6 | TRBD1 | TRBV2 | . | CASSYRGQGANSPLHF | TGTGCCAGCAGCTACCGGGGACAGGGAGCTAATTCACCCCTCCACTTT
TRBJ2-1 | TRBD2 | TRBV5-4 | . | CASGGGLADEQFF | TGTGCCAGCGGGGGGGGACTAGCCGATGAGCAGTTCTTC
TRBJ2-2 | TRBD1 | TRBV7-9 | . | CASSSQGAHTGELFF | TGTGCCAGCAGCTCACAGGGGGCGCATACCGGGGAGCTGTTTTTT
TRBJ2-1 | TRBD2 | TRBV30 | . | CALKRGRSYNEQFF | TGTGCCTTGAAGCGGGGCCGCTCCTACAATGAGCAGTTCTTC
TRBJ2-7 | . | TRBV4-2 | . | CASSQGISSEQYF | TGTGCCAGCAGCCAAGGAATAAGTAGCGAGCAGTACTTC
TRBJ2-5 | TRBD1 | TRBV7-9 | . | CASSLGVTGGRGQETQYF | TGTGCCAGCAGCTTAGGCGTGACAGGGGGACGGGGCCAAGAGACCCAGTACTTC
TRBJ2-3 | . | TRBV3-1/TRBV3-2 | . | CASRRSYGSPTDTQYF | TGTGCCAGCAGGCGCAGCTACGGGTCCCCCACAGATACGCAGTATTTT
TRBJ2-5 | TRBD1 | TRBV28 | . | CASSLGGQGRETQYF | TGTGCCAGCAGTTTAGGTGGACAGGGGCGAGAGACCCAGTACTTC
TRBJ1-2 | TRBD1 | TRBV18 | . | CASSPLQGAEGYTF | TGTGCCAGCTCACCACTACAGGGGGCAGAAGGCTACACCTTC
TRBJ2-5 | . | TRBV10-3 | once | CAISDSLTHERGQETQYF | TGTGCCATCAGTGATTCTCTGACACACGAACGGGGACAAGAGACCCAGTACTTC
TRBJ2-3 | TRBD2 | TRBV7-6 | . | CASSLVQAGGVADTQYF | TGTGCCAGCAGCTTAGTGCAAGCGGGAGGTGTAGCAGATACGCAGTATTTT
TRBJ1-4 | . | TRBV7-8 | . | CASSSLTGSEKLFF | TGTGCCAGCAGCTCCCTAACGGGTTCTGAAAAACTGTTTTTT
TRBJ2-7 | . | TRBV7-2 | . | CASSLVPGFKGYEQYF | TGTGCCAGCAGCTTAGTACCGGGATTTAAAGGTTACGAGCAGTACTTC
TRBJ2-3 | TRBD2 | TRBV5-1 | . | CASSAGGISTDTQYF | TGCGCCAGCTCCGCGGGGGGGATTAGCACAGATACGCAGTATTTT
TRBJ2-1 | . | TRBV7-9 | . | CASRDGSLGEQFF | TGTGCCAGCAGGGACGGGAGTCTGGGTGAGCAGTTCTTC
TRBJ1-5 | . | TRBV19 | . | CASSIIGTGNQPQHF | TGTGCCAGTAGTATAATTGGCACCGGGAATCAGCCCCAGCATTTT
TRBJ1-4 | . | TRBV18 | . | CASTLGQTLTEKLFF | TGTGCCAGTACTCTGGGGCAAACCCTGACGGAGAAACTGTTTTTT
TRBJ1-6 | TRBD1 | TRBV27 | . | CASSLGTGVYSPLHF | TGTGCCAGCAGTTTAGGGACAGGGGTTTATTCACCCCTCCACTTT
TRBJ2-7 | . | TRBV7-2 | . | CASSLDWGPYEQYF | TGTGCCAGCAGCTTAGACTGGGGCCCCTACGAGCAGTACTTC
TRBJ2-2 | . | TRBV18 | . | CASSPNFRESFPGELFF | TGTGCCAGCTCACCAAATTTCCGGGAGTCTTTTCCCGGGGAGCTGTTTTTT
TRBJ1-5 | . | TRBV6-1 | . | CASSESSRASNQPQHF | TGTGCCAGCAGTGAATCTTCCAGGGCGAGCAATCAGCCCCAGCATTTT
TRBJ1-1 | . | TRBV7-3 | . | CASSLDTLTEAFF | TGTGCCAGCAGCTTGGACACGCTCACTGAAGCTTTCTTT
TRBJ2-5 | . | TRBV4-1 | . | CASSQPTRLEGKTQYF | TGCGCCAGCAGTCAACCTACCAGGCTGGAGGGGAAGACCCAGTACTTC
TRBJ1-2 | . | TRBV7-9 | few | CASSLAGMGYTF | TGTGCCAGCAGCCTGGCAGGGATGGGCTACACCTTC
TRBJ2-2 | TRBD2 | TRBV9 | . | CASSAGLAAYTGELFF | TGTGCCAGCAGCGCGGGACTAGCGGCTTACACCGGGGAGCTGTTTTTT
TRBJ2-1 | TRBD2 | TRBV18 | few | CASSPRTSGSGGHEQFF | TGTGCCAGCTCACCTCGGACTAGCGGGAGTGGGGGTCATGAGCAGTTCTTC
TRBJ2-2 | TRBD2 | TRBV4-1 | . | CASSPGASGNTGELFF | TGCGCCAGCAGTCCCGGGGCTAGCGGGAACACCGGGGAGCTGTTTTTT
TRBJ2-7 | . | TRBV5-6 | . | CASSSPPAGTATYEQYF | TGTGCCAGCAGCTCCCCCCCCGCGGGTACAGCGACCTACGAGCAGTACTTC
TRBJ2-1 | TRBD2 | TRBV7-3 | few | CASSLLGGASYNEQFF | TGTGCCAGCAGCCTGCTGGGAGGGGCCTCCTACAATGAGCAGTTCTTC
TRBJ2-1 | TRBD2 | TRBV10-3 | . | CATSRTSGSVRNEQFF | TGTGCCACCAGCCGGACTAGCGGGAGTGTAAGGAATGAGCAGTTCTTC
TRBJ2-1 | TRBD2 | TRBV5-1 | . | CASSGGGLGYNEQFF | TGCGCCAGCTCCGGGGGGGGACTAGGGTACAATGAGCAGTTCTTC
TRBJ1-1 | TRBD1 | TRBV28 | . | CASSLRTGVEAFF | TGTGCCAGCAGTTTGAGAACAGGGGTTGAAGCTTTCTTT
TRBJ1-5 | TRBD1 | TRBV5-3 | . | CASQTGGARSSQPQHF | TGTGCCAGCCAAACAGGGGGCGCGCGAAGCAGCCAGCCCCAGCATTTT
TRBJ1-2 | TRBD1 | TRBV30 | . | CAWSTQTGGSGGYTF | TGTGCCTGGAGTACCCAGACAGGGGGCTCTGGGGGCTACACCTTC
TRBJ2-5 | TRBD2 | TRBV5-1 | . | CASSSLGRGQETQYF | TGCGCCAGCAGCTCCCTAGGGCGGGGGCAAGAGACCCAGTACTTC